This T cell receptor (beta chain) was profiled in a study of T-cell reconstitution after alpha-beta-depleted transplantation in children. Findings and limits, study-wide: Counts and diversity of T cells one year after transplant came mostly from newly produced T cells.

Unique molecular identifiers were built into the TCRbeta library. TCRdb re-derived calls from the PCR reads in MiXCR, one entry per CDR3 protein. The sample includes roughly 150,000 distinct CDR3 sequences, 11% of them seen just once. Of note for this clonotype: As yet, its antigen is unknown. A read error is possible here, since a much larger clone lies one base away.

The CDR3 covers 13 residues. CDR1 is DFQATT, CDR2 SNEGSKA, per germline (reference sequence). V and J are TRBV20-1 and TRBJ1-1, with D unclear. This sequence originates from a boy aged 2 to 10 with acute myeloid leukemia, due to receive a stem cell transplant. Sequenced material: PBMCs, taken before TCRalphabeta/CD19-depleted stem cell transplant. The CDR3 DNA sequence: TGCAGTGCCCGACTAGTAGTGAACACTGCAGCTTTCTTT. Its translation is CSARLVVNTAAFF.